This T cell receptor beta chain was observed in a study of blood T cell repertoires in COVID-19. Germline-derived CDR1 and CDR2 are MNHEY and SVGEGT. Deletions cut 3 bases from V and 9 bases from J, with 15 bases between. The CDR3 extends over 14 amino acids. Assay: immunoSEQ multiplex PCR; the TCRdb copy retains only in-frame clones and omits some. This repertoire shows 150,000 to 200,000 clones, around 83% found once; its top ten account for 20% to 25%. This sequence originates from a middle-aged woman in a cohort exposed to, infected with or recovered from COVID-19 (not recorded which). The sequencing input was PBMCs or T cells enriched from blood (not recorded which). The V and J genes are TRBV6-2 or TRBV6-3 and TRBJ2-1; perhaps TRBD1 as D (5 bases). The CDR3 DNA sequence: TGTGCCAGCAGTTATATGGGGCTTCAGTCTGAGCAGTTCTTC. Encoded protein: CASSYMGLQSEQFF.